What follows describes a single T cell receptor beta chain. Its antigen has not been determined. Base qualities are missing; no much larger clone stands one base away. Each donor gave one peripheral blood draw, averaging approximately 110 mL, which was collected into heparinised tubes. Using a panel that included CD45RO, CCR7, CD25, CD127, CD95 and CD27, naive, central memory, regulatory and stem cell-like memory CD4+ T cells were sorted on a BD FACSAria II. Every sorted population had a purity above 95%. PBMCs were isolated immediately by Lymphoprep density gradient centrifugation and stained directly without culture. So that batch effects would be minimized, each experiment stained and sorted samples in pairs, pairing one healthy donor with one patient. According to the germline V gene, CDR1 reads KGHSH and CDR2 reads LQKENI. Reading from cysteine to phenylalanine, the CDR3 counts 16 amino acids. Only the CDR3 DNA stays, 48 bases, in frame from base 1. V lost 4 bases and J lost 5 bases; the stretch between them is 20 bases long.

This sample stems from a study of beta chain features in type 1 diabetes (dated 2018 in TCRdb). Notes on the research overall: Mean age, gender distribution, total cell number and subset yield were not different between patients and healthy donors. Regulatory and stem cell-like memory subsets were isolated from only 8 patients and 8 healthy donors, whereas naive and central memory subsets came from all 30 or so donors. In the study, TCRB repertoires of sorted circulating CD4+ T cell subsets from recently diagnosed type 1 diabetes patients were compared with those of matched healthy donors. A total of 85 million to 140 million sorted cells were examined across all samples, and the number of cells per subset was strongly correlated with RNA yield. What the authors observed across the whole study: Because cDNA was sequenced instead of genomic DNA, activated cells with high expression could be over-represented, although the groups did not differ in activation or CD3 levels. Only small numbers of individuals were included in the HLA sub-analyses, which left unresolved whether HLA type had any influence on TCRB rearrangement. Patients with type 1 diabetes made fewer insertions and deleted more nucleotides at VDJ recombination sites, implying thymic rearrangement abnormalities. Naive, central memory and regulatory TCRB repertoires appeared more similar among patients than among healthy donors. Shorter templates might have been favored by PCR, but patient and control samples were amplified and corrected together, so both groups would have been affected equally by any skew. Type 1 diabetes patients showed a moderate but significant shortening of TCRB CDR3 length in all four CD4+ subsets.

The High Capacity cDNA Reverse Transcription Kit was used to reverse transcribe all of the isolated RNA, meaning that expressed TCRB transcripts were what got sequenced. Deep immunoSEQ sequencing was performed on naive, central memory and regulatory T cell samples, with an average of roughly 3.6 million total reads per sample. After sorted cells were lysed in RLT buffer, RNA was extracted with DNase-treated RNeasy Micro or Mini kits, with the choice depending on cell number. Each cell subset was processed separately to prevent cross-contamination, with patient and healthy donor samples processed together. Using the immunoSEQ multiplex PCR, TCRB sequences were amplified from cDNA into 87-bp fragments spanning the CDR3 region. Sequencing of the amplicons was done on the Illumina HiSeq platform. The authors processed their data as follows. Synthetic template baselines were used to correct PCR bias computationally, reads within Hamming distance 2 were collapsed together, and singletons that could not be merged were discarded. By aligning reads against IMGT, V, D and J genes, CDR3 length, and insertions or deletions at six rearrangement sites were assigned. Within each subset, clonotype counts were normalized to sorted cell number, and only after that were true diversity and Gini coefficients computed with the tcR R package. Repertoire sharing was quantified using the overlap coefficient calculated on TCRB nucleotide sequences. This immuneACCESS table, as held by TCRdb, lists in-frame sequences with V and J called but not all clones. Of the missing ones, under half trace to an unresolved V gene in checked studies; the others have no known cause. V and J calls and clone size come straight from that table; D and trimming were deduced from the DNA. Within this sample are 300,000 to 350,000 clones, with less than 9.5% of them counted one time only. The ten most abundant clones make up approximately 0.47% of the sample.

Rearrangement joined TRBV18 to TRBJ1-1, with the D gene not confidently named. The sample comprised central memory CD4+ T cells from blood. The receptor was derived from a woman between 18 and 29 years old in good health. For the CDR3, the sequence is CASSLNSISSATEAFF. The bases are TGTGCCAGCTCACTAAATTCAATTTCCAGCGCTACTGAAGCTTTCTTT. When the CDR3 is completed using the reference TRBV18 and TRBJ1-1 genes on either side, the full variable domain is NAGVMQNPRHLVRRRGQEARLRCSPMKGHSHVYWYRQLPEEGLKFMVYLQKENIIDESGMPKERFSAEFPKEGPSILRIQQVVRGDSAAYFCASSLNSISSATEAFFGQGTRLTVV.